Included here is one T cell receptor (beta chain) sequence, with context. Its antigen has not been determined. No per-base quality is available; no much larger clone lies one base away. CDR1 and CDR2, looked up from the germline V gene, are MGHRA and YSYEKL. The germline V and J ends show losses of 3 bases and 3 bases respectively, and no gene match explains 6 bases of the junction. From cysteine to phenylalanine, the CDR3 is 18 amino acids long. The kept DNA is CDR3 alone, 54 bases in frame from the first base. The source of the sample is a study of blood T cells in healthy people across ages (dated by TCRdb to 2015 to 2017). Looking at the study overall: In model experiments, roughly one uniquely barcoded TCR beta cDNA molecule per two T cells was captured by template switching. The study measured age-related changes in TCR beta repertoire diversity using deep sequencing normalized with unique cDNA molecular identifiers. For two donors (one aged 18 to 29 and one aged 80 or older), the study analyzed two additional independent replicas of 1 million unique cDNA reads from the same blood draw. To avoid experimental bias, donors of different ages were distributed randomly across sequencing lanes. Four age groups were formed from the donors: young (average approximately 15 years), middle-aged (just under 40), aged (roughly 56) and long-lived (around 80).

Systemically healthy Caucasian individuals from Russia, 35 to 50 in total and aged about 6 to 100 years, were included as donors. Ten milliliters of peripheral blood were drawn from each donor into EDTA-treated Vacutainer tubes. Ficoll-Paque density-gradient centrifugation was used to isolate PBMCs, with at least 7 million obtained per sample. Total RNA, at least 5 micrograms per sample, was extracted from PBMCs with Trizol reagent. For every donor, flow cytometry on a PBMC aliquot measured the percentage of naive CD45RAhigh/CD27high T cells. Library preparation was by 5' RACE. The sample was run on an Illumina HiSeq 2500. The second PCR ran for about 6 to 12 cycles and used a J-beta primer mix along with a sample-barcoded 5' primer. Each TCR beta cDNA molecule received a unique molecular identifier from a template-switch 5' adaptor carrying 12 random nucleotides. Each sample yielded at least 2.5 million CDR3-containing paired-end reads. All of the RNA was converted into first-strand cDNA using the Mint cDNA synthesis kit, with a TRBC-specific oligonucleotide serving as the primer. After uracil-DNA glycosylase treatment, a first 18-cycle PCR used universal primers M1SS and BC2_uni_R on all cDNA. As for the original processing: For normalization, 1 million high-quality reads, each with a distinct molecular identifier, were randomly selected from each sample. Instead of being binned into consensus sequences, reads that shared molecular identifiers were thrown out. MiTCR, with a Q25 quality threshold and the strictest error-elimination algorithm, was used for CDR3 identification, clonotype clustering and error correction. Lower-bound total TCR beta diversity was estimated with a nonparametric unseen species model using Euler transformation. In-frame beta chains were kept once TCRdb had trimmed the public reads at Q25 with fastp and called clones with MiXCR. Every distinct CDR3 protein forms one entry, paired with its most common genes and DNA. TCRdb, rather than the study authors, made the V and J calls. The sample contains under 2 million distinct CDR3 sequences, about 31% of them found a single time. Clones ranked in the top ten supply about 11% of the sample.

Study-wide findings and limitations: Observed TCR beta diversity per million T cells fell roughly linearly with age, and a significant reduction was already apparent by age roughly 40. Conclusive comparison of naive and antigen-experienced compartments was prevented by the profiling of bulk unsorted PBMCs. The long-lived group showed more naive CD4+ T cells, fewer expanded clones and increased TCR diversity than the aged group, suggesting age selection. Total diversity estimates from one million sequenced T cells were considered lower bounds and underestimates. The CMV infection status of donors was not known, potentially confounding age-related changes in expanded clonotypes. Observed TCR beta diversity correlated strongly with the percentage of naive T cells measured by flow cytometry.

The receptor chain draws on TRBV4-1 and TRBJ2-1, with 15 bases aligning to TRBD2. This receptor was identified in a woman aged 25 to 39 in good health. Sequenced material: blood. In nucleotide form, the sequence is TGCGCCAGCAGCCACGGACTAGCGGGAGGGGAAGTCTACAATGAGCAGTTCTTC. This is translated as CASSHGLAGGEVYNEQFF.